One and the same sample provided the 23 T cell receptor beta chains below, sequenced in a study of CD8+ T cells in alopecia areata. RNA, once extracted, was reverse transcribed into cDNA for use as the sequencing template. Using immunoSEQ multiplex PCR, the repertoire was profiled, and TCRdb retains in-frame clones only, with some absent. The table lists around 300,000 clones, with no singletons. Using CD4, CD8alpha, NKG2D, NKG2ACE and other markers, pooled cutaneous lymph node cells were sorted. Sequenced material: CD4+ T cells sorted from a lymph node. The receptors derive from a C3H/HeJ mouse with alopecia areata. MHC haplotype of the strain: H2-k.

This clone was observed a few times. Mouse gene names apply. The read ends 4 residues before the CDR3 terminus; that terminus is restored from the germline J gene. This sequence joins TRBV19 and TRBJ2-3, with a weak D call TRBD2 (6 bases). The CDR3 spans 13 residues. The V gene's germline CDR1 is FNHDT and CDR2 SITEND (reference sequence). The part of the CDR3 DNA that was read is TGTGCCAGCAGGCTACCGGGACTAGAA. Its translation is CASRLPGLE. The whole CDR3 region reads CASRLPGLETLYF.

This clone was detected only a few times. The gene symbols are mouse symbols. CDR3 sequence reads: CTCSADYRSSYEQYF. The DNA read from the CDR3 is TGCACCTGCAGTGCAGATTACAGGAGCTCCTAT. V gene TRBV1 combines with J gene TRBJ2-7, with a weak D call TRBD1 (5 bases). The read finishes 4 residues shy of the CDR3 end, and the germline J gene is used to complete it. Trimming took off 0 bases at V and 0 bases at J, with 9 bases between the two ends. Germline CDR1 is NSQYPW and CDR2 is LRSPGD (reference sequence). This CDR3 has 15 amino acids.

Worth noting for this clone: Gene labels here are mouse ones. The CDR3 extends 4 residues past the end of the read, so its final part is completed from the germline J gene. The V call is TRBV4, the J call TRBJ2-5; 9 nucleotides match TRBD1. The CDR3 spans 14 residues. The V gene end was trimmed by 4 bases and the J gene end by 3 bases; junction bases not matched to a gene: 2. Germline CDR1 is LGHDT and CDR2 is YNNKQL (reference sequence). The DNA read from the CDR3 is TGTGCCAGCAGCTTACAGGGGGCTCAAGAC. Translating it yields CASSLQGAQD. The entire CDR3 is CASSLQGAQDTQYF.

As concerns this clone: The germline and genes are mouse ones. The CDR3 extends 4 residues past the end of the read, so its final part is completed from the germline J gene. The rearrangement uses TRBV5 and TRBJ1-2; tentatively, D is TRBD1 (5 bases). The CDR3 totals 15 residues. Trimming pared 0 bases from V and 3 bases from J, leaving 11 bases between. Germline V lookup: CDR1 LGHNA, CDR2 YNLKQL (reference sequence). CDR3 amino acids: CASSQDRRVDSDYTF. The part of the CDR3 DNA that was read is TGTGCCAGCAGCCAAGACCGCAGGGTAGACTCC.

This clone was seen only a few times. Gene names follow the mouse nomenclature. The read terminates 4 residues ahead of where the CDR3 ends, so the germline J gene completes it. Different DNA sequences within this sample yield the same CDR3. This chain joins TRBV14 and TRBJ2-5; D is undetermined. The CDR3 is made up of 14 amino acids. The germline gives CDR1 SGHDT, CDR2 FRDEAV. Trimming removed 2 bases at V and 0 bases at J, with 7 bases between. Partial CDR3 DNA: TGTGCCAGCAGTTTAGGTGGGAACCAAGAC. As protein: CASSLGGNQD. From start to end, the CDR3 is CASSLGGNQDTQYF.

A word on this clone: Mouse germline and gene names are used. The read stops 4 residues short of the end of the CDR3; the missing end is completed from the germline J gene. V is TRBV5 and J is TRBJ2-4; unclear D gene. Per the germline V gene, CDR1 is LGHNA and CDR2 is YNLKQL (reference sequence). The CDR3 covers 15 residues. Trimming removed 1 base at V and 1 base at J, with 9 bases between. The DNA read from the CDR3 is TGTGCCAGCAGCCAAGTTGGAAGGGGTCAAAAC. Translation gives CASSQVGRGQN. The entire CDR3 protein is CASSQVGRGQNTLYF.

This clone was recorded many times. Mouse germline and gene names are used. The sequence runs out 4 residues before the end of the CDR3; the remainder is reconstructed from the germline J gene. The chain uses TRBV17 and TRBJ2-1; 7 bases are shared with TRBD1. Germline CDR1 reads MNHDT; CDR2 reads YYDKIL. The CDR3 sequence is 14 residues long. Losses at the gene ends were 2 bases for V and 6 bases for J; bases not matched to a gene: 4. CDR3 DNA, as far as it was read: TGTGCTAGCAGTAGAAGGGGACAGCTTGCT. The encoded protein is CASSRRGQLA. The complete CDR3 sequence is CASSRRGQLAEQFF.

This clone was found a few times. Mouse gene names apply. The CDR3 loop is CASSQDAGVNSDYTF. The CDR3 bases that were read are TGTGCCAGCAGCCAAGATGCAGGGGTAAACTCC. The chain has TRBV5 and TRBJ1-2; D is perhaps TRBD1 (6 bases). The CDR3 end lies 4 residues beyond the end of the read and is filled in from the germline J gene. The CDR3 loop spans 15 amino acids. Deletions cut 0 bases from V and 1 base from J, with 9 bases between. Germline CDR1 LGHNA, CDR2 YNLKQL (reference sequence).

There are a few counts of this clone. Germline and genes here are mouse. The read comes to an end 4 residues before the CDR3 does, leaving the germline J gene to fill in the end. This chain connects TRBV13-3 to TRBJ2-3, with 9 bases matching TRBD2. The CDR3 totals 15 residues. V dropped 5 bases and J dropped 0; count of bases not matched to a gene: 4. Germline V gives CDR1 NNHDY, CDR2 SYVADS. CDR3 protein: CASRWDWVSAETLYF. The covered CDR3 bases are TGTGCCAGCAGATGGGACTGGGTTAGTGCAGAA.

Turning to this clone: The germline and genes are mouse ones. Read data end 3 residues before the CDR3 end; the end is taken from the germline J gene. V and J are TRBV31 and TRBJ1-6, with 7 positions matching TRBD1. TRBJ1-6 is sorted into the ORF group, with uncertain function. Trimming at V came to 0 bases and at J to 0 bases, leaving 2 bases not matched to a gene. CDR1 and CDR2 from the germline V gene are GKSSPN and SITVG. There are 16 residues in the CDR3. The covered CDR3 bases are TGTGCCTGGAGTCTAGACAGGGATTCCTATAATTCGCCC. It translates to CAWSLDRDSYNSP. The entire CDR3 sequence reads CAWSLDRDSYNSPLYF.

About this clone itself: Gene names and germline match the mouse. The CDR3 end falls 4 residues outside the read, so it is completed with the germline J gene. The V gene is TRBV13-3, the J gene TRBJ1-2, with 8 bases identical to TRBD1. The CDR3 extends over 12 amino acids. CDR1 and CDR2 (germline): NNHDY, SYVADS. The sequenced part of the CDR3 DNA is TGTGCCAGCAGTGACAGGGGGCGC. This gives the protein CASSDRGR. The whole CDR3 sequence reads CASSDRGRDYTF.

As to this clone: Gene and germline names: mouse. The DNA ends 4 residues before the CDR3 does, and the rest of the CDR3 is filled in from the germline J gene. This chain joins TRBV13-1 and TRBJ2-2, with 9 bases identical to TRBD2. This CDR3 region has 16 residues. Germline V CDR1 and CDR2: NSHNY, SYGAGN. The ends lost 1 base at V and 2 bases at J; junction bases unmatched: 3. The CDR3 DNA, read in part, is TGTGCCAGCAGTGATCTTCTGGGGGGGAACACCGGG. Amino acids: CASSDLLGGNTG. The full-length CDR3 reads as CASSDLLGGNTGQLYF.

Comment on this clone: Mouse germline and gene names are used. The sequence runs out 4 residues before the end of the CDR3; the remainder is reconstructed from the germline J gene. Different DNA sequences within this sample yield the same CDR3. The rearrangement uses TRBV19 and TRBJ2-2; no definite D call. The CDR3 is made up of 14 amino acids. The germline gives CDR1 FNHDT, CDR2 SITEND (reference sequence). V was shortened by 0 bases and J by 2 bases, with 5 bases between the two germline ends. The CDR3 sequence is CASSIVQNTGQLYF. Incomplete CDR3 DNA: TGTGCCAGCAGTATAGTACAGAACACCGGG.

This clone was observed a handful of times. Any gene name here is a mouse gene name. The read comes to an end 4 residues before the CDR3 does, leaving the germline J gene to fill in the end. This rearrangement joins TRBV1 to TRBJ2-2; TRBD1 aligns across 8 bases. V lost 2 bases and J lost 0; bases outside the gene matches: 5. The germline V gene has CDR1 NSQYPW and CDR2 LRSPGD (reference sequence). The CDR3 is made up of 17 amino acids. CDR3 DNA (partial): TGCACCTGCAGTGCAACCCACAGGGGGGCAAACACCGGG. Translation gives CTCSATHRGANTG. The entire CDR3 is CTCSATHRGANTGQLYF.

About this clone: Gene names are the mouse ones. With the read ending 4 residues before the CDR3 end, the germline J gene is used to fill in that end. Other DNA sequences within the sample encode an identical CDR3. The genes are TRBV13-1 and TRBJ2-3; D might be TRBD1 (6 bases). The V gene lost 0 bases and the J gene lost 3 bases, with 8 bases spanning the gap. This CDR3 region has 14 residues. In germline, CDR1 is NSHNY, CDR2 SYGAGN. The CDR3 is CASSDAGVAETLYF. CDR3 DNA (partial): TGTGCCAGCAGTGATGCAGGGGTGGCAGAA.

This clone was seen more than once but under ten times. Gene names are mouse gene names. Coverage ceases 4 residues before the CDR3 finishes, and the germline J gene fills in the end. Other DNA variants within this sample encode the same CDR3. The chain employs TRBV19 and TRBJ1-2, with no clear D. CDR1 is FNHDT and CDR2 is SITEND in the germline V gene (reference sequence). This CDR3 is 14 amino acids long. V lost 1 base and J lost 0, with 7 bases in between. The sequenced part of the CDR3 DNA is TGTGCCAGCAGTATACGAGGGTCAAACTCC. This sequence encodes CASSIRGSNS. The CDR3 as a whole reads CASSIRGSNSDYTF. Supplemented by reference TRBV19 and TRBJ1-2, the full variable domain reads GGIITQTPKFLIGQEGQKLTLKCQQNFNHDTMYWYRQDSGKGLRLIYYSITENDLQKGDLSEGYDASREKKSSFSLTVTSAQKNEMAVFLCASSIRGSNSDYTFGSGTRLLVI.

Points on this clone: The genes are named according to mouse. The sequenced fragment ends 4 residues before the CDR3 boundary, so the rest is inferred from the germline J gene. V is TRBV19 and J is TRBJ2-5; tentative D call: TRBD2 (5 bases). Trimming removed 6 bases from V and 0 bases from J, with 8 bases in between. Germline CDR1 and CDR2: FNHDT and SITEND (reference sequence). This CDR3 region has 13 residues. CDR3 DNA, as far as it was read: TGTGCCAGCACCATGGGGAACCAAGAC. This codes for CASTMGNQD. From start to end, the CDR3 is CASTMGNQDTQYF. Full variable domain (rest looked up from reference TRBV19 and TRBJ2-5): GGIITQTPKFLIGQEGQKLTLKCQQNFNHDTMYWYRQDSGKGLRLIYYSITENDLQKGDLSEGYDASREKKSSFSLTVTSAQKNEMAVFLCASTMGNQDTQYFGPGTRLLVL.

Worth noting for this clone: Any gene name here is a mouse gene name. The read terminates 4 residues ahead of where the CDR3 ends, so the germline J gene completes it. The same CDR3 can be traced to other DNA sequences in this sample. This chain uses TRBV1 with TRBJ2-1; 8 nucleotides line up with TRBD2. V lost 3 bases to trimming and J lost 6 bases; unmatched junction nucleotides: 1. The germline gives CDR1 NSQYPW, CDR2 LRSPGD (reference sequence). CDR3 length: 13 residues. The CDR3 spells CTCSAWGAAEQFF. CDR3 DNA (partial): TGCACCTGCAGTGCCTGGGGGGCTGCT.

This clone has just a few counts. Any gene name here is a mouse gene name. The read falls 4 residues short of the CDR3 end, and the missing part is taken from the germline J gene. The chain couples TRBV19 to TRBJ1-1; D might be TRBD1 (5 bases). Trimming pared 2 bases from V and 0 bases from J, leaving 8 bases between. Germline V CDR1 and CDR2: FNHDT, SITEND (reference sequence). The CDR3 consists of 14 residues. CDR3 DNA, as far as it was read: TGTGCCAGCAGTATGGGGGGAACAAACACA. Protein: CASSMGGTNT. The CDR3 reads in full as CASSMGGTNTEVFF.

Details on this clone: The germline and genes are mouse ones. The read gets to within 4 residues of the CDR3 end, and the germline J gene fills in the rest. The same CDR3 also results from other DNA sequences found in this sample. The chain links TRBV5 to TRBJ2-5; 8 bases match TRBD2. V lost 4 bases, J lost 3 bases, and 3 bases stayed unmatched. The CDR3 is made up of 14 amino acids. Germline CDR1 reads LGHNA; CDR2 reads YNLKQL (reference sequence). The sequenced CDR3 bases are TGTGCCAGCAGCCTCCTGGGGGGTCAAGAC. This codes for CASSLLGGQD. The whole CDR3 reads CASSLLGGQDTQYF.

This clone has just a few counts. The genes are named according to mouse. The CDR3 sequence is CASSITGAGTEVFF. CDR3 DNA (partial): TGTGCCAGCAGTATAACAGGGGCGGGCACA. The chain has TRBV19 and TRBJ1-1, with 7 bases matching TRBD1. Sequencing ends 4 residues short of the CDR3 end; the germline J gene provides the rest. From germline, CDR1 is FNHDT and CDR2 SITEND (reference sequence). This CDR3 region has 14 residues. Germline trimming cut 1 base from V and 4 bases from J; bases unmatched to any gene: 4. The full variable domain, completed using reference TRBV19 and TRBJ1-1, is GGIITQTPKFLIGQEGQKLTLKCQQNFNHDTMYWYRQDSGKGLRLIYYSITENDLQKGDLSEGYDASREKKSSFSLTVTSAQKNEMAVFLCASSITGAGTEVFFGKGTRLTVV.

This clone has just a few counts. Genes here carry mouse names. The read ends 4 residues shy of where the CDR3 ends; the end is completed using the germline J gene. The chain uses TRBV14 and TRBJ2-5, with D possibly being TRBD1 (6 bases). CDR3 length: 15 amino acids. The ends were cut back, 5 bases at V and 3 bases at J, with 16 bases in the middle. Germline assignment: CDR1 SGHDT and CDR2 FRDEAV. CDR3 DNA, as far as it was read: TGTGCCAGCAGGGCTCAGGGGAGTCGGCAAGAC. Its protein is CASRAQGSRQD. The whole CDR3 region reads CASRAQGSRQDTQYF.

Worth noting for this clone: The listed genes are named as in mouse. The CDR3 is cut off 3 residues early in the read; its end comes from the germline J gene. The rearrangement joins TRBV1 to TRBJ1-6; D remains unclear. TRBJ1-6 carries the ORF label, with uncertain function. With 2 bases removed from V and 3 bases from J, the gap between germline ends came to 5 bases. Germline CDR1 is NSQYPW and CDR2 is LRSPGD (reference sequence). CDR3 length: 14 residues. The CDR3 reads CTCSAPVYNSPLYF. CDR3 bases read: TGCACCTGCAGTGCACCAGTCTATAATTCGCCC.